These 4 T cell receptor beta chains were all obtained from the same sample, sequenced in a study of control samples from healthy donors and cancer patients. This table comes from immunoSEQ multiplex PCR, and its TCRdb copy is limited to in-frame clones, with some not included. The profile covers roughly 100,000 clones, with 70% to 90% appearing a single time and roughly 13% taken by the ten largest. The sequencing input was blood. The receptor source for this set is a man aged 30 to 45 in good health.

The chain recombines TRBV28 with TRBJ2-7; the D gene is possibly TRBD1 (6 bases). V lost 2 bases to trimming and J lost 12 bases, with 23 bases between them. The CDR3 spans 15 residues. Germline V gene data show CDR1 as MDHEN and CDR2 as SYDVKM. The CDR3 DNA reads as TGTGCCAGCAGTTTACAGGGGCCCCCTCCTACGAGCACGTACTTC. Protein: CASSLQGPPPTSTYF.

V is TRBV19 and J is TRBJ2-1; the D gene is possibly TRBD1 (5 bases). Germline V gene lookup returns CDR1 LNHDA and CDR2 SQIVND (reference sequence). The CDR3 has 11 amino acids. Trimming stripped 9 bases from V and 11 bases from J, with 14 bases between. CDR3 DNA sequence: TGTGCCAGCTCCAAGGTGGACAAGCAGTTCTTC. Its protein is CASSKVDKQFF.

V gene TRBV5-5 combines with J gene TRBJ2-2; possibly TRBD2 for D (6 bases). The CDR3 consists of 15 residues. Trimming pared 0 bases from V and 6 bases from J, leaving 12 bases between. Germline V gene lookup returns CDR1 SGHKS and CDR2 YYEKEE (reference sequence). The CDR3 here is CASSLVSRRAGELFF. In nucleotides, the CDR3 is TGTGCCAGCAGCTTGGTTTCCAGGAGGGCCGGGGAGCTGTTTTTT. The whole variable domain, filled in from reference TRBV5-5 and TRBJ2-2, reads DAGVTQSPTHLIKTRGQQVTLRCSPISGHKSVSWYQQVLGQGPQFIFQYYEKEERGRGNFPDRFSARQFPNYSSELNVNALLLGDSALYLCASSLVSRRAGELFFGEGSRLTVL.

This clone came up a few times. The chain uses TRBV3-1 (or the pseudogene TRBV3-2) and TRBJ2-5, with TRBD2 matching over 14 bases. This CDR3 comprises 15 residues. Trimming removed 4 bases from V and 6 bases from J; junction bases left unmatched: 4. CDR1 is LGHDT and CDR2 is YNNKEL in the germline V gene (reference sequence). The CDR3: CASSRTSGRTKTQYF. The CDR3 DNA follows: TGTGCCAGCAGCCGGACTAGCGGGAGGACGAAGACCCAGTACTTC.